The 17 T cell receptor beta chains listed next were all sequenced from one sample in a study of T cells in Graves' hyperthyroidism and ophthalmopathy (dated by TCRdb to about 2019). The method behind the library was multiplex PCR. The instrument given in TCRdb is Illumina HiSeq 2000. Amplification of TCR beta CDR3 regions was carried out from RNA transcripts. A first-round RT-PCR of the TCR CDR3 used the HTBI primer set with the Qiagen OneStep RT-PCR kit. TCRdb redid the processing of the public reads, applying fastp at Q25 and MiXCR, and retained in-frame beta chains. All rows with the same CDR3 protein become a single entry with the most common DNA and genes. Counted in this sample were some 620,000 distinct CDR3 sequences; about 17% of them appeared once. The ten top clones hold less than 4.5% of the sample. The sequenced material came from blood. All receptors come from a woman in her thirties with Graves' hyperthyroidism.

This clonotype was seen at least ten times. The V and J genes are TRBV3-1 and TRBJ2-7; D not certain. The germline gives CDR1 LGHDT, CDR2 YNNKEL (reference sequence). This CDR3 contains 14 residues. V was trimmed by 3 bases and J by 2 bases, leaving 11 bases between them. This chain's CDR3 is CASSHGGPTYEQYF. DNA of the CDR3: TGTGCCAGCAGCCACGGCGGACCCACCTACGAGCAGTACTTC.

This clonotype came up many times. This chain uses TRBV20-1 with TRBJ2-5; D is unresolved. This CDR3 is built from 14 residues. Trimming cost V 0 bases and J 4 bases, with 12 bases left between them. The germline V gene has CDR1 DFQATT and CDR2 SNEGSKA (reference sequence). The CDR3 sequence is CSARDLGKRETQYF. As DNA, the CDR3 is TGCAGTGCTAGAGATCTGGGAAAGAGAGAGACCCAGTACTTC.

This clonotype has ten or more counts. V is TRBV7-2 and J is TRBJ1-4; D gene ambiguous. V was trimmed by 1 base and J by 7 bases, leaving 7 bases between them. Germline V gene data show CDR1 as SGHTA and CDR2 as FQGNSA. This CDR3 has 13 amino acids. The DNA for the CDR3 is TGTGCCAGCAGCTTAGTGGGGAGTGAAAAACTGTTTTTT. Translation: CASSLVGSEKLFF.

The chain uses TRBV29-1 and TRBJ2-5, with D perhaps assigned TRBD1 or TRBD2 (5 bases each). The CDR3 sequence is 11 residues long. Germline V lookup: CDR1 SQVTM, CDR2 ANQGSEA. The V end lost 3 bases, the J end lost 11 bases, and 13 bases lay between the germline ends. CDR3 in DNA: TGCAGCGTTGATCTTGTCGGGGCTCAGTACTTC. It specifies CSVDLVGAQYF. Supplemented by reference TRBV29-1 and TRBJ2-5, the full variable domain reads SAVISQKPSRDICQRGTSLTIQCQVDSQVTMMFWYRQQPGQSLTLIATANQGSEATYESGFVIDKFPISRPNLTFSTLTVSNMSPEDSSIYLCSVDLVGAQYFGPGTRLLVL.

The sample holds many counts of this clonotype. The chain combines TRBV11-2 with TRBJ2-3; no firm D call. Between the trimmed V and J ends, which lost 3 bases and 5 bases, there was a span of 6 bases. The germline V gene encodes CDR1 SGHAT and CDR2 FQNNGV. This CDR3 is 12 amino acids long. The CDR3 sequence: CASSFFGDTQYF. The CDR3 DNA sequence: TGTGCCAGCAGCTTTTTTGGAGATACGCAGTATTTT.

This clonotype has at least ten counts. The chain links TRBV28 to TRBJ2-1; 10 positions agree with TRBD2. Losses at the gene ends were 5 bases for V and 5 bases for J; bases not matched to a gene: 9. Germline V gene sequence: CDR1 MDHEN, CDR2 SYDVKM. The CDR3 is 16 amino acids. The CDR3 bases are TGTGCCAGCAGTCTAAGTAGCGGGAGGATCGACAATGAGCAGTTCTTC. This encodes CASSLSSGRIDNEQFF.

The J gene is TRBJ1-1, the V gene TRBV28; no definite D call. V shed 8 bases and J shed 5 bases, with 15 bases lying between them. There are 13 residues in the CDR3. Germline V gene sequence: CDR1 MDHEN, CDR2 SYDVKM. The CDR3 coding sequence is TGTGCCAGCGTAAAAGGCGGGGATACTGAAGCTTTCTTT. It specifies CASVKGGDTEAFF.

This clonotype was seen a few times. The chain's CDR3 is CASSLEGLGSGKTQYF. The DNA for the CDR3 is TGTGCCAGCAGTTTAGAGGGGCTGGGGAGTGGGAAGACCCAGTACTTC. The chain carries TRBV12-3 or TRBV12-4 and TRBJ2-5, with D perhaps being TRBD1 or TRBD2 (5 bases each). The CDR3 has 16 residues. V lost 1 base and J lost 6, with 18 bases in between.

At least ten counts were recorded for this clonotype. The chain carries TRBV7-2 and TRBJ2-7; 7 nucleotides line up with TRBD2. Losses at the gene ends were 5 bases for V and 3 bases for J; bases not matched to a gene: 4. Germline lookup yields CDR1 SGHTA and CDR2 FQGNSA. The CDR3 length is 13 residues. In DNA, the CDR3 is TGTGCCAGCAGCATAAAGCGGGGCTACGAGCAGTACTTC. It is translated as CASSIKRGYEQYF. Using reference TRBV7-2 and TRBJ2-7 for the parts outside the CDR3, the full variable domain is GAGVSQSPSNKVTEKGKDVELRCDPISGHTALYWYRQSLGQGLEFLIYFQGNSAPDKSGLPSDRFSAERTGGSVSTLTIQRTQQEDSAVYLCASSIKRGYEQYFGPGTRLTVT.

This clonotype was observed a few times. The J gene is TRBJ2-1, the V gene TRBV7-3; perhaps TRBD2 as D (5 bases). The CDR3 runs 17 residues. The germline CDR1 and CDR2 sequences are SGHTA and FQGTGA. V lost 0 bases and J 0 bases, leaving 12 bases between the germline ends. The CDR3 is CASSLTGSSSSYNEQFF. The CDR3 bases are TGTGCCAGCAGCTTAACTGGGTCTAGCAGCTCCTACAATGAGCAGTTCTTC.

The chain joins TRBV19 to TRBJ2-2; 14 bases match TRBD2. The CDR3 totals 16 residues. Germline V gene lookup returns CDR1 LNHDA and CDR2 SQIVND (reference sequence). V dropped 10 bases and J dropped 8; count of bases not matched to a gene: 12. The CDR3 bases are TGTGCCACCAGACCTAGGGGACTAGCGGGAGCGGGGGAGCTGTTTTTT. Translated, it gives CATRPRGLAGAGELFF.

This clonotype occurred many times. The J gene is TRBJ2-5, the V gene TRBV3-1; possibly TRBD2 for D (5 bases). This CDR3 spans 17 amino acids. CDR1 is LGHDT and CDR2 is YNNKEL in the germline V gene (reference sequence). Trimming removed 1 base at V and 2 bases at J, with 17 bases between. The CDR3 DNA reads as TGTGCCAGCAGCCAAGGGACTCCATCCGGCGGGCAAGAGACCCAGTACTTC. Translated, it gives CASSQGTPSGGQETQYF.

As to this clonotype: Given a much more abundant clone one base away, this may be a read error. The CDR3 carries no conserved terminal phenylalanine or tryptophan, so it likely arises from a read error. The chain combines TRBV28 with TRBJ1-5; no definite D call. Trimming left V 9 bases short and J 7 bases short, with 13 bases between. Germline assignment: CDR1 MDHEN and CDR2 SYDVKM. CDR3 length equals 12 residues. In DNA form, the CDR3 reads TGTGCCAGTACTTACACCGGACAGCCCCAGCATTTG. Its protein is CASTYTGQPQHL.

V gene TRBV9 combines with J gene TRBJ2-7; 9 bases fit TRBD2. There are 16 residues in the CDR3. Unmatched junction bases numbered 8, after V lost 4 bases and J lost 0 bases. CDR1 is SGDLS and CDR2 is YYNGEE in the germline V gene. For the CDR3, the DNA is TGTGCCAGCAGCCCTGGGGCGGGAGGGCCCTCCTACGAGCAGTACTTC. Amino acids: CASSPGAGGPSYEQYF. Full variable domain (remainder filled in from reference TRBV9 and TRBJ2-7): DSGVTQTPKHLITATGQRVTLRCSPRSGDLSVYWYQQSLDQGLQFLIQYYNGEERAKGNILERFSAQQFPDLHSELNLSSLELGDSALYFCASSPGAGGPSYEQYFGPGTRLTVT.

This chain joins TRBV9 and TRBJ2-3, with TRBD1 identical over 9 bases. Per the germline V gene, CDR1 is SGDLS and CDR2 is YYNGEE. CDR3 length: 14 amino acids. Trimming removed 0 bases from V and 9 bases from J; junction bases left unmatched: 5. DNA of the CDR3: TGTGCCAGCAGCGTAGAACAGGGGGCAGCGACGCAGTATTTT. This gives the protein CASSVEQGAATQYF.

The chain carries TRBV4-2 and TRBJ2-7, with 9 bases aligning to TRBD1. The germline gives CDR1 LGHNA, CDR2 YNFKEQ. J lost 5 bases, V lost 1 base, and 9 bases had no gene match. The CDR3 contains 16 residues. The CDR3, as DNA: TGTGCCAGCAGCCAAGGGATCCGGGACAGGGACCACGAGCAGTACTTC. Its protein is CASSQGIRDRDHEQYF.

V usage is TRBV6-2 or TRBV6-3 and J usage is TRBJ2-1; D not certain. The CDR3 sequence is 14 residues long. CDR1 MNHEY and CDR2 SVGEGT come from the germline V gene. V lost 5 bases and J lost 7, with 15 bases in between. The CDR3: CASSDPTRKNEQFF. The CDR3 coding sequence is TGTGCCAGCAGTGACCCTACAAGGAAAAATGAGCAGTTCTTC.